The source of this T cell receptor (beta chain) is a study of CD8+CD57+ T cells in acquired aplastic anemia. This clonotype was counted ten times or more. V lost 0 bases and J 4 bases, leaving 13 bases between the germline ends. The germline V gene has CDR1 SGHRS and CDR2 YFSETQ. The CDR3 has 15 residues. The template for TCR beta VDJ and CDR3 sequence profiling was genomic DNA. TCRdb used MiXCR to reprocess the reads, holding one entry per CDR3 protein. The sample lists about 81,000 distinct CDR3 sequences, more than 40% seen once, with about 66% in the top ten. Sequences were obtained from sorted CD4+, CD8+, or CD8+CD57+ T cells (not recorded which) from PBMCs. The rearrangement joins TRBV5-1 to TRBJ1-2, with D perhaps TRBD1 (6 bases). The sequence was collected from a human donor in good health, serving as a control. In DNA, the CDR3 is TGCGCCAGCAGCTTGGTGGCAGGGGACCCCTATGGCTACACCTTC. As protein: CASSLVAGDPYGYTF.